The 7 T cell receptor beta chains below all came from one sample that was sequenced in a study of T-cell memory formation after mild COVID-19. TCRdb recomputed calls from the 5' RACE reads with MiXCR, one row per CDR3 protein. Counted here are around 510,000 distinct CDR3 sequences, about 22% occurring once; the ten biggest clones make up about 8.4%. Sequenced material: PBMCs or a T cell subset sorted from them (not recorded which). The receptors derive from an adult woman who had mild COVID-19 (a few samples of this study predate the infection). Cell type and time point are not known.

This chain joins TRBV11-2 and TRBJ2-3; D tentatively fits TRBD1 or TRBD2 (5 bases each). CDR3 length equals 14 residues. Germline CDR1 SGHAT, CDR2 FQNNGV. V gave up 4 bases and J gave up 0 bases, with 8 bases separating them. CDR3 DNA: TGTGCCAGCAGCTACAGGACTAGCACAGATACGCAGTATTTT. It yields the protein CASSYRTSTDTQYF.

This clonotype was observed many times. The chain employs TRBV9 and TRBJ2-3; the D is unclear. Germline V CDR1 and CDR2: SGDLS, YYNGEE. This CDR3 is 13 amino acids long. Trimming pared 0 bases from V and 6 bases from J, leaving 8 bases between. The CDR3 nucleotides read TGTGCCAGCAGCGTAGAGGAGTGGGATACGCAGTATTTT. Translation gives CASSVEEWDTQYF. The full variable domain, completed using reference TRBV9 and TRBJ2-3, is DSGVTQTPKHLITATGQRVTLRCSPRSGDLSVYWYQQSLDQGLQFLIQYYNGEERAKGNILERFSAQQFPDLHSELNLSSLELGDSALYFCASSVEEWDTQYFGPGTRLTVL.

This clonotype was counted at least ten times. This chain uses TRBV7-9 with TRBJ2-1, with TRBD1 identical over 11 bases. The CDR3 consists of 20 residues. Germline V gives CDR1 SEHNR, CDR2 FQNEAQ (reference sequence). V dropped 3 bases and J dropped 8; count of bases not matched to a gene: 21. The CDR3 bases are TGTGCCAGCAGCTTCCCAATATCGCCAGGACAGGGGGCTACTCTTGATGAGCAGTTCTTC. Its protein product is CASSFPISPGQGATLDEQFF.

CDR3 sequence: CASSYYRTGISNQPQHF. The CDR3 nucleotides read TGTGCCAGCAGTTACTATCGGACAGGGATTAGCAATCAGCCCCAGCATTTT. This rearrangement joins TRBV6-7 to TRBJ1-5, with TRBD1 matching 8 bases. TRBV6-7 is treated as an ORF (open reading frame) with a function not yet certain. There are 17 residues in the CDR3. V was clipped by 1 base and J by 0 bases; unmatched bases: 5.

This clonotype has just a few counts. This chain uses TRBV10-3 with TRBJ1-2; D is unresolved. The CDR3 is 13 amino acids. Germline V lookup: CDR1 ENHRY, CDR2 SYGVKD. V was cut by 5 bases and J by 7 bases, with 14 bases left in between. The CDR3 spells CAISIEPTRGYTF. The CDR3 nucleotides are TGTGCCATCAGTATCGAACCTACTCGTGGCTACACCTTC.

This chain links TRBV7-9 with TRBJ2-1, with D possibly matching TRBD1 (5 bases). V lost 1 base to trimming and J lost 2 bases, with 9 bases between them. The germline gives CDR1 SEHNR, CDR2 FQNEAQ (reference sequence). The CDR3 is made up of 15 amino acids. Written as DNA, the CDR3 is TGTGCCAGCAGCTTAGATGGGGCGGCCTACAATGAGCAGTTCTTC. This gives the protein CASSLDGAAYNEQFF.

The chain combines TRBV18 with TRBJ2-7, with 9 bases matching TRBD2. The CDR3 length is 15 residues. V trimming: 2 bases; J trimming: 4 bases; junction bases outside the gene matches: 6. Per germline, CDR1 KGHSH and CDR2 LQKENI. Written as DNA, the CDR3 is TGTGCCAGCTCACCAGGTGGGACTAGCCTATACGAGCAGTACTTC. Its translation is CASSPGGTSLYEQYF.